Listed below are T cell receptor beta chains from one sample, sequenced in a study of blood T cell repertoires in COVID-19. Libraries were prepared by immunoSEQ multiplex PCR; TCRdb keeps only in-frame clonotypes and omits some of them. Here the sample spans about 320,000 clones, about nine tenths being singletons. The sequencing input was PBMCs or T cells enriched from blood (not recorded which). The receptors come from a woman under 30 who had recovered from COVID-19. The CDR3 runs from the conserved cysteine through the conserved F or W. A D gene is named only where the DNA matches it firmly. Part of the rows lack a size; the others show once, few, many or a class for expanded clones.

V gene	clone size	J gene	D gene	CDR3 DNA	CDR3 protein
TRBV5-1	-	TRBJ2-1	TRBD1	TGCGCCAGCAGCCGAACAGGGGAAGGCTACAATGAGCAGTTCTTC	CASSRTGEGYNEQFF
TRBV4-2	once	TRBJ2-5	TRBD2	TGTGCCAGCAGCCAAGACAGAGCGGGGGTGGGAGAGACCCAGTACTTC	CASSQDRAGVGETQYF
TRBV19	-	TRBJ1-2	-	TGTGCCAGTAGTAATACAGGGAAGGCGAACTATGGCTACACCTTC	CASSNTGKANYGYTF
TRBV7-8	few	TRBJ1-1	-	TGTGCCAGCAGCTTTACTGCGAGGAACACTGAAGCTTTCTTT	CASSFTARNTEAFF
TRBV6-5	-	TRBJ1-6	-	TGTGCCAGCAGTTACGAACAGGGTTCAAATTCACCCCTCCACTTT	CASSYEQGSNSPLHF
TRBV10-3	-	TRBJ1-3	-	TGTGCCATCAGGCAAAGCACGACGGATAAGGGGCCTGGAAACACCATATATTTT	CAIRQSTTDKGPGNTIYF
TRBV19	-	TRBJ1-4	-	TGTGCCAGTAGGCGGGGTAGGAGTAATGAAAAACTGTTTTTT	CASRRGRSNEKLFF
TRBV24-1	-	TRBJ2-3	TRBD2	TGTGCCACCAGTGATTGGGTAGCGGGAGGGTCAGATACGCAGTATTTT	CATSDWVAGGSDTQYF
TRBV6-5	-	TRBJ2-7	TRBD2	TGTGCCAGCAGGCTAGCGGGGGGGAGCCACGAGCAGTACTTC	CASRLAGGSHEQYF
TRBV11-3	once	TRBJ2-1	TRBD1	TGTGCCAGCAGCTCCACAGGGGGCGTCCCCTACAATGAGCAGTTCTTC	CASSSTGGVPYNEQFF
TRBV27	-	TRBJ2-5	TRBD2	TGTGCCAGCAGCTGGGGGACTAGCGGGGCCCAAGAGACCCAGTACTTC	CASSWGTSGAQETQYF
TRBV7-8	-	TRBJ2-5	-	TGTGCCAGCAGCGAACGGGACTACCAAGAGACCCAGTACTTC	CASSERDYQETQYF
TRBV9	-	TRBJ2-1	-	TGTGCCAGCAGCTCCCGAGGGGGAGCCTACAATGAGCAGTTCTTC	CASSSRGGAYNEQFF
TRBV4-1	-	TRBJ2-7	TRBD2	TGCGCCAGCAGCCAAATGACTAGCGGGGCCGGGGAGCAGTACTTC	CASSQMTSGAGEQYF
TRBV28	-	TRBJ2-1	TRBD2	TGTGCCAGCAGAACTAGCGGGGGCTACAATGAGCAGTTCTTC	CASRTSGGYNEQFF
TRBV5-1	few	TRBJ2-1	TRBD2	TGCGCCAGCAGCTTGGAAGGACTAGAAAGCGGTGAGCAGTTCTTC	CASSLEGLESGEQFF
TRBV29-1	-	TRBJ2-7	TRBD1	TGCAGCGTTGAAGGGATTAGAGGGGGGACAGGGCAAACCTACGAGCAGTACTTC	CSVEGIRGGTGQTYEQYF
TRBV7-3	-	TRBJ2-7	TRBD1	TGTGCCAGCAGCTTATTACAGGGGGCTGATCCCCTCGGCGAGCAGTACTTC	CASSLLQGADPLGEQYF
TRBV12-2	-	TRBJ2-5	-	TGTGCAAGTCGCCGAGGCCAAGAGACCCAGTACTTC	CASRRGQETQYF
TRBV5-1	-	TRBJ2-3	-	TGCGCCAGCAGTGAAGGCGGGTCCATCGTGAATACGCAGTATTTT	CASSEGGSIVNTQYF
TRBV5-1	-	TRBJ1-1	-	TGCGCCAGCAGCTTAGTAAACTCGAACACTGAAGCTTTCTTT	CASSLVNSNTEAFF
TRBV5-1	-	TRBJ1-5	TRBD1	TGCGCCAGCAGCCCTGGACAGGGGGCGTCAAACAATCAGCCCCAGCATTTT	CASSPGQGASNNQPQHF
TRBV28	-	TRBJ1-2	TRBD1	TGTGCCAGCAGCTCGCCGGGACAGGGGGCAAAGTATGGCTACACCTTC	CASSSPGQGAKYGYTF
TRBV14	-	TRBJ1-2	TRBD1	TGTGCCAGCAGCCACCTAGGACAGGGGAATGGCTACACCTTC	CASSHLGQGNGYTF
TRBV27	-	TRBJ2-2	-	TGTGCCAGCAGTTCGCGGACAGGGAGGGGATACACCGGGGAGCTGTTTTTT	CASSSRTGRGYTGELFF
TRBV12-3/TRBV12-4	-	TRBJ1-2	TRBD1	TGTGCCAGCGGTAGGACAGGGAGCTATGGCTACACCTTC	CASGRTGSYGYTF
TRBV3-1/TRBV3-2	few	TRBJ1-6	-	TGTGCCAGCAGCCAAGATAGGGGGGGATCCCTCCACTTT	CASSQDRGGSLHF
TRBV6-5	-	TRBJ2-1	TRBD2	TGTGCCAGCAGTTACGACGCGGGAGCCGACAATGAGCAGTTCTTC	CASSYDAGADNEQFF
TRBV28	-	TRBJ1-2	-	TGTGCCAGCAGTCCTTTAAACTATGGCTACACCTTC	CASSPLNYGYTF
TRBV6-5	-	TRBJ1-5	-	TGTGCCAGCAGTTCCTTTCAGGGCGAGGGCAATCAGCCCCAGCATTTT	CASSSFQGEGNQPQHF
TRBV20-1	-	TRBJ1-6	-	TGCAGTGCTAGTCACAGGAGCTCCTATAATTCACCCCTCCACTTT	CSASHRSSYNSPLHF
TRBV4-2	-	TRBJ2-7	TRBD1	TGTGCCAGCAGCCATCCCACCACAGGGGGATCCTCCTACGAGCAGTACTTC	CASSHPTTGGSSYEQYF
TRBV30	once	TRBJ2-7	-	TGTGCCTGGGCCGCGCTAGCGCAGGGTACCTACGAGCAGTACTTC	CAWAALAQGTYEQYF
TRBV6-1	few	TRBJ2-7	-	TGTGCCAGCAGTGAAAAGCGTCAGTCCTACGAGCAGTACTTC	CASSEKRQSYEQYF
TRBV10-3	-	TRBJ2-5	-	TGTGCCATCAGTGGGACAGACCAAGAGACCCAGTACTTC	CAISGTDQETQYF
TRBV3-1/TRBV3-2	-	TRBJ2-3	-	TGTGCCAGCAGCCATAACGGGGGTGATACGCAGTATTTT	CASSHNGGDTQYF
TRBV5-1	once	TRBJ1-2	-	TGCGCCTCAGGCGGGGAACCCACGGACTATGGCTACACCTTC	CASGGEPTDYGYTF
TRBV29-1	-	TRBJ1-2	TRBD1	TGCAGCGTGGATACAGGGGTCGCTAACTATGGCTACACCTTC	CSVDTGVANYGYTF
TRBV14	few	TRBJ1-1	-	TGTGCCAGCAGCCTCCTCTCTGCGGACACTGAAGCTTTCTTT	CASSLLSADTEAFF
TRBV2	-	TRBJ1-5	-	TGTGCCAGCGGGACACTGTATAGCAATCAGCCCCAGCATTTT	CASGTLYSNQPQHF
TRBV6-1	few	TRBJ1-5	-	TGTGCCAGCAGTGAATTCCGTAACAATCAGCCCCAGCATTTT	CASSEFRNNQPQHF
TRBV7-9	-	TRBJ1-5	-	TGTGCCAGCGCGAGTACCGATCAGCCCCAGCATTTT	CASASTDQPQHF
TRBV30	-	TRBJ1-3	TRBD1	TGTGCCTGGGCACAGGGGATCGGCTCTGGAAACACCATATATTTT	CAWAQGIGSGNTIYF
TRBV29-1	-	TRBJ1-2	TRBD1	TGCAGCGTGGGGGGACAGGGGGCTGTCGGCTACACCTTC	CSVGGQGAVGYTF
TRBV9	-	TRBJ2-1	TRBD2	TGTGCCAGCAGCGTAACTAGCGACTACAATGAGCAGTTCTTC	CASSVTSDYNEQFF
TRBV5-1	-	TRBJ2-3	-	TGCGCCAGCAGCTTGAGTGCGGGCACAGATACGCAGTATTTT	CASSLSAGTDTQYF
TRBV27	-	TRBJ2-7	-	TGTGCCAGCGCCCGGGACATGTACTCCTACGAGCAGTACTTC	CASARDMYSYEQYF
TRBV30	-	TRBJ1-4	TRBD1	TGTGCCTGGATCCCAGGGGGGCAGAAAAAACTGTTTTTT	CAWIPGGQKKLFF
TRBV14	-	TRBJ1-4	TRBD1	TGTGCCAGCAGCCTTCGACAGGGGACGCTTGATGAAAAACTGTTTTTT	CASSLRQGTLDEKLFF
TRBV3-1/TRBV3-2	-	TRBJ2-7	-	TGTGCCAGCAGCCAAGATAATACCTACGAGCAGTACTTC	CASSQDNTYEQYF
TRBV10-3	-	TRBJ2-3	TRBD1	TGTGCCATCAGTGAGAGACAGGGGACAGATACGCAGTATTTT	CAISERQGTDTQYF
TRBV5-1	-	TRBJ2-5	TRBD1	TGCGCCAGCAGCTTGGCCGGAACAGGGGTGGGTGAGACCCAGTACTTC	CASSLAGTGVGETQYF
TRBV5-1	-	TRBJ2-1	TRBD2	TGCGCCAGCAGCCCCCGGATAGCGGGAGGGCCGGATGAGCAGTTCTTC	CASSPRIAGGPDEQFF
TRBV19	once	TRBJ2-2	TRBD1	TGTGCCAGTGGACGACAGGGGGCGACCGGGGAGCTGTTTTTT	CASGRQGATGELFF
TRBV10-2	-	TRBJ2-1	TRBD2	TGCGCCAGCAGCCCCCCGGGACTAGCGGGAGTTGTTGAGCAGTTCTTC	CASSPPGLAGVVEQFF
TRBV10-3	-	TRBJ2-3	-	TGTGCCACGGGGTATCCTAGCACAGATACGCAGTATTTT	CATGYPSTDTQYF
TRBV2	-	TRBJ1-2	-	TGTGCCAGCAGTCTCCTGAAGCTCGATGGCTACACCTTC	CASSLLKLDGYTF
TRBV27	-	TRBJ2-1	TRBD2	TGTGCCAGCAGTTCAAGCGGGAGTTCCTACAATGAGCAGTTCTTC	CASSSSGSSYNEQFF
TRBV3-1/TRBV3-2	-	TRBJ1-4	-	TGTGCCAGCAGCCAAGATCTCGGGTTTAATGAAAAACTGTTTTTT	CASSQDLGFNEKLFF